The 9 T cell receptor beta chains presented below share a single source sample, sequenced in a study of cytomegalovirus exposure and HLA in healthy donors. 60 Vbeta and 13 Jbeta primers were used in PCR. Produced via immunoSEQ multiplex PCR; TCRdb's table is partial and in-frame only. Among approximately 77,000 clones listed, approximately 70% were seen once. Sequenced material: PBMCs. The origin of the receptors is a man aged 55 to 69 in good health and CMV-seropositive.

The rearrangement uses TRBV11-2 and TRBJ2-2; unclear D gene. In germline, CDR1 is SGHAT, CDR2 FQNNGV. The V and J ends lost 2 bases and 3 bases respectively, with 16 bases between them. CDR3 length: 17 amino acids. Written as DNA, the CDR3 is TGTGCCAGCAGCTTATACTCATTTCAGGAAGACACCGGGGAGCTGTTTTTT. This encodes CASSLYSFQEDTGELFF.

This clone was picked up a small number of times. The chain employs TRBV19 and TRBJ2-1; 9 nucleotides match TRBD2. Germline V CDR1 and CDR2: LNHDA, SQIVND (reference sequence). V shed 4 bases and J 5 bases; nucleotides not matched to a gene: 9. CDR3 length: 16 residues. This CDR3 reads CASSSQTSGGNNEQFF. CDR3 DNA: TGTGCCAGTAGTAGCCAGACTAGCGGAGGAAACAATGAGCAGTTCTTC.

In this sample, this clone turned up once. V usage is TRBV5-1 and J usage is TRBJ2-5, with TRBD1 matching over 9 bases. Trimming at V came to 2 bases and at J to 5 bases, leaving 7 bases not matched to a gene. The CDR3 has 15 amino acids. Germline loops: CDR1 SGHRS, CDR2 YFSETQ. CDR3 DNA: TGCGCCAGCAGCTTCACCGGGACAGGGCCGGAGACCCAGTACTTC. Translating it yields CASSFTGTGPETQYF.

The chain carries TRBV6-5 and TRBJ1-2, with D tentatively TRBD1 (6 bases). The CDR3 contains 15 residues. The germline CDR1 and CDR2 sequences are MNHEY and SVGAGI. V lost 6 bases and J lost 8, with 22 bases in between. The CDR3 DNA follows: TGTGCCAGCAGCTATACTACAGGGAGCTTGGGAGGCTACACCTTC. Translation: CASSYTTGSLGGYTF.

V is TRBV11-2 and J is TRBJ2-3; TRBD1 agrees at 9 bases. Germline loops: CDR1 SGHAT, CDR2 FQNNGV. This CDR3 spans 15 amino acids. The V gene end was trimmed by 6 bases and the J gene end by 3 bases; junction bases not matched to a gene: 7. The CDR3 coding sequence is TGTGCCAGCAGTCGTGGGACAGGGCTGACAGATACGCAGTATTTT. Translated: CASSRGTGLTDTQYF.

The rearrangement uses TRBV11-2 and TRBJ2-3; TRBD2 aligns across 11 bases. CDR1 SGHAT and CDR2 FQNNGV come from the germline V gene. J was trimmed by 2 bases and V by 5 bases; bases with no gene match: 12. The CDR3 has 18 amino acids. The CDR3 bases are TGTGCCAGCAGCCAGGCCCCACTAGCGGGGGAGCACACAGATACGCAGTATTTT. Its protein product is CASSQAPLAGEHTDTQYF.

This clone was detected once. The chain couples TRBV6-6 to TRBJ2-7, with TRBD1 matching over 9 bases. Trimming at V came to 6 bases and at J to 5 bases, leaving 11 bases not matched to a gene. Germline V lookup: CDR1 MNHNY, CDR2 SVGAGI (reference sequence). CDR3 length: 15 amino acids. The CDR3 loop is CASRDAGTGIHEQYF. The CDR3, as DNA: TGTGCCAGCAGAGATGCCGGGACAGGGATCCACGAGCAGTACTTC.

The V and J genes are TRBV19 and TRBJ1-1; 7 positions match TRBD1. J lost 0 bases, V lost 7 bases, and 8 bases had no gene match. The CDR3 has 15 residues. Germline CDR1 and CDR2: LNHDA and SQIVND (reference sequence). The CDR3 loop reads CASKGEGALNTEAFF. The DNA of the CDR3 is TGTGCCAGTAAGGGCGAGGGGGCATTGAACACTGAAGCTTTCTTT.

This clone appeared a few times. This chain joins TRBV2 and TRBJ2-7; D possibly corresponds to TRBD1 (5 bases). This CDR3 spans 13 amino acids. Trimming shortened V by 8 bases and J by 3 bases, and 14 bases separated the two germline ends. Germline lookup yields CDR1 SNHLY and CDR2 FYNNEI. The CDR3 is CASLWGHGYEQYF. Written as DNA, the CDR3 is TGTGCCAGCCTGTGGGGCCACGGCTACGAGCAGTACTTC.